This section outlines one TCR beta chain sequence together with its context. This clone was observed a single time. The target of this receptor is not known. Base qualities are missing; no much larger clone stands one base away. Taken from cysteine to phenylalanine, the CDR3 has 11 residues. Only the CDR3 part of the read is kept: 33 bases, read in frame from the first base. CDR1 and CDR2 are drawn from the germline V gene (reference sequence): DFQATT, SNEGSKA. The V end loses 6 bases and the J end loses 9 bases, and a stretch of 12 bases separates them. One collaborating source in Seattle enrolled patients during active infection and followed them longitudinally through the course of disease. Each collaborating institution followed its own protocols to collect whole blood in K2EDTA tubes. For TCRbeta analysis, collaborators shipped samples as frozen whole blood, isolated PBMCs, or DNA extracted from either of those sample types.

These data come from a study of blood T cell repertoires in COVID-19 (TCRdb year 2020). Some background on the complete study: Samples from collaborators originated in the United States, Italy and Spain and spanned both the acute and convalescent phases of COVID-19. The prospective study material was composed of cDNA or gDNA derived from T cells, B-cell-depleted T cells, or PBMCs. Subjects who had been exposed to COVID-19, were actively infected with it, or had recovered from it provided the deeply sampled blood TCRbeta repertoires that made up the dataset. The repertoires were made available in a free public database intended to serve as a resource for research on the immune response to SARS-CoV-2. The samples were drawn from two sources: the first 160 participants of the ongoing ImmuneRACE study, and 1,200 or so subjects contributed by 6 global collaborators. The sample metadata nearly always contained a de-identified subject ID, COVID-19 status, age in years and sex. Where HLA class I and class II types were available, the types were taken from metadata supplied by the sample provider, not from assay-based typing. Results the study describes overall, beyond this receptor: How much clinical and demographic metadata was included differed by source and by participant, and the metadata was provided uncurated.

TCRbeta CDR3 regions were amplified from genomic DNA using the immunoSEQ Assay, a bias-controlled multiplex PCR. Under the source paper's analysis protocol: The number of nucleated cells in each sample was estimated from the amplification of reference gene primers within the assay. To quantify the absolute abundance of each unique TCRbeta CDR3 rearrangement, sequence reads were collapsed and filtered. For each sample, productive Simpson clonality was calculated as the square root of Simpson's diversity index across productive rearrangements. In TCRdb, the immuneACCESS table is reduced to in-frame sequences with V and J assigned. These tables do not hold every clone; where another copy was compared, an unresolved V gene accounts for under half, and the others remain unexplained. For V, J and clone size, that table is used; D and trimming come from the DNA. Counted in this sample were 190,000 or so clones; roughly 94% of them appeared once. The ten largest clones represent 0.76% of the sample.

The rearranged segments are TRBV20-1 and TRBJ2-4; the D gene is possibly TRBD1, with 6 bases matching. Sequences were obtained from peripheral blood. The clonotype originates from a man aged 25-45 years with COVID-19, enrolled during active disease. Here the CDR3 is given as CSASRGGIQYF. The DNA sequence is as follows: TGCAGTGCCTCCAGGGGTGGCATTCAGTACTTC.